This is a list of T cell receptor beta chains from one sample in a study of T cell responses to AZD1222 COVID-19 vaccine. Profiling relied on immunoSEQ multiplex PCR, and the TCRdb table lists in-frame clones only, not all of them. The sample lists 95,000 to 150,000 clones; 90% to 95% were seen once. The sample consisted of peripheral blood, taken 28 days after the second AZD1222 dose. These receptors were collected from an adult who received the AZD1222 COVID-19 vaccine. Both conserved end residues are part of each CDR3. The D gene is left open where the match is weak. Size is omitted from some rows. Given values are once, few, many or a class for expanded clones.

j_call: TRBJ2-1
v_call: TRBV7-2
d_call: NA
clone_size: NA
cdr3_nt: TGTGCCAGCAGCTTTACGGGTGGCGGCTCCTGGGATGAGCAGTTCTTC
cdr3_aa: CASSFTGGGSWDEQFF

j_call: TRBJ1-5
v_call: TRBV6-2/TRBV6-3
d_call: TRBD1
clone_size: NA
cdr3_nt: TGTGCCAGCAGTTACCCGGACAGGGAAAATCAGCCCCAGCATTTT
cdr3_aa: CASSYPDRENQPQHF

j_call: TRBJ1-2
v_call: TRBV2
d_call: TRBD1
clone_size: NA
cdr3_nt: TGTGCCAGCAGCCGGGACAGGGCGTATGGCTACACCTTC
cdr3_aa: CASSRDRAYGYTF

j_call: TRBJ1-5
v_call: TRBV6-2/TRBV6-3
d_call: NA
clone_size: NA
cdr3_nt: TGTGCCAGCAGTGGCATCAATAGCAATCAGCCCCAGCATTTT
cdr3_aa: CASSGINSNQPQHF

j_call: TRBJ1-3
v_call: TRBV9
d_call: TRBD1
clone_size: NA
cdr3_nt: TGTGCCAGCAGCGTTCAGGGGGCAAGGGGAAACACCATATATTTT
cdr3_aa: CASSVQGARGNTIYF

j_call: TRBJ2-1
v_call: TRBV6-2/TRBV6-3
d_call: NA
clone_size: NA
cdr3_nt: TGTGCCAGCAGTTCCAGCGGGCCCTACAATGAGCAGTTCTTC
cdr3_aa: CASSSSGPYNEQFF

j_call: TRBJ2-5
v_call: TRBV5-6
d_call: NA
clone_size: NA
cdr3_nt: TGTGCCAGCAGCCTTAATAAAGAGACCCAGTACTTC
cdr3_aa: CASSLNKETQYF

j_call: TRBJ2-7
v_call: TRBV7-2
d_call: NA
clone_size: NA
cdr3_nt: TGTGCCAGCAGCTTAAGAGAGGCAGAGATGAACCCCTACGAGCAGTACTTC
cdr3_aa: CASSLREAEMNPYEQYF

j_call: TRBJ1-5
v_call: TRBV12-5
d_call: NA
clone_size: NA
cdr3_nt: TGTGCTAGTGCAACTGTTCTGGGGGCCCGCAATCAGCCCCAGCATTTT
cdr3_aa: CASATVLGARNQPQHF

j_call: TRBJ1-2
v_call: TRBV2
d_call: NA
clone_size: NA
cdr3_nt: TGTGCCAGCAGAAACGGGGAAAGGGATGGCTACACCTTC
cdr3_aa: CASRNGERDGYTF

j_call: TRBJ1-2
v_call: TRBV3-1/TRBV3-2
d_call: NA
clone_size: NA
cdr3_nt: TGTGCCAGCAGCCAAGTCCCCACCCAGGAGTATGGCTACACCTTC
cdr3_aa: CASSQVPTQEYGYTF

j_call: TRBJ1-1
v_call: TRBV2
d_call: TRBD1
clone_size: NA
cdr3_nt: TGTGCCAGCAAGAGGTGGGACAGGGCTCTGAACACTGAAGCTTTCTTT
cdr3_aa: CASKRWDRALNTEAFF

j_call: TRBJ1-1
v_call: TRBV18
d_call: TRBD1
clone_size: NA
cdr3_nt: TGTGCCAGCTCACTAGGGACAGGGGAAGCTTTCTTT
cdr3_aa: CASSLGTGEAFF

j_call: TRBJ1-6
v_call: TRBV10-1
d_call: NA
clone_size: NA
cdr3_nt: TGCGCCAGCAGTGAGTCGAACTCACCCCTCCACTTT
cdr3_aa: CASSESNSPLHF

j_call: TRBJ1-2
v_call: TRBV29-1
d_call: NA
clone_size: NA
cdr3_nt: TGCAGCGTAAGGACGGATAACTATGGCTACACCTTC
cdr3_aa: CSVRTDNYGYTF

j_call: TRBJ1-1
v_call: TRBV28
d_call: TRBD1
clone_size: NA
cdr3_nt: TGTGCCAGCAGTTGGGGGGACAGGGAGGTAACTGAAGCTTTCTTT
cdr3_aa: CASSWGDREVTEAFF

j_call: TRBJ2-3
v_call: TRBV18
d_call: NA
clone_size: NA
cdr3_nt: TGTGCCAGCTCACCAAAGGACAGAGCTACGGATACGCAGTATTTT
cdr3_aa: CASSPKDRATDTQYF

j_call: TRBJ2-3
v_call: TRBV6-5
d_call: NA
clone_size: NA
cdr3_nt: TGTGCCAGCAGTTACGCCAGTAGCACAGATACGCAGTATTTT
cdr3_aa: CASSYASSTDTQYF

j_call: TRBJ1-1
v_call: TRBV20-1
d_call: NA
clone_size: NA
cdr3_nt: TGCAGTGCTAGAGTCAGGGAAAGGGCTTTCTTT
cdr3_aa: CSARVRERAFF

j_call: TRBJ1-2
v_call: TRBV4-1
d_call: NA
clone_size: NA
cdr3_nt: TGCGCCAGCAGCCACCCCACGGGGCAGCCCTATGGCTACACCTTC
cdr3_aa: CASSHPTGQPYGYTF

j_call: TRBJ2-3
v_call: TRBV6-5
d_call: NA
clone_size: NA
cdr3_nt: TGTGCCAGCAGTTACACCACAGGGTCGGCAGATACGCAGTATTTT
cdr3_aa: CASSYTTGSADTQYF

j_call: TRBJ2-1
v_call: TRBV28
d_call: NA
clone_size: NA
cdr3_nt: TGTGCCAGCACTGGCCCCGACAACTACAATGAGCAGTTCTTC
cdr3_aa: CASTGPDNYNEQFF

j_call: TRBJ1-2
v_call: TRBV14
d_call: NA
clone_size: once
cdr3_nt: TGTGCCAGCAGCCAAGACGGGGGCAGGGCCATAGGCTACACCTTC
cdr3_aa: CASSQDGGRAIGYTF

j_call: TRBJ2-2
v_call: TRBV11-2
d_call: NA
clone_size: NA
cdr3_nt: TGTGCCAGCAGCTTACTTACTGGGGCGCAGCGAATGAACACCGGGGAGCTGTTTTTT
cdr3_aa: CASSLLTGAQRMNTGELFF

j_call: TRBJ1-2
v_call: TRBV19
d_call: NA
clone_size: NA
cdr3_nt: TGTGCCAGTAATGAGGGTATTAACTATGGCTACACCTTC
cdr3_aa: CASNEGINYGYTF

j_call: TRBJ2-1
v_call: TRBV12-3/TRBV12-4
d_call: NA
clone_size: once
cdr3_nt: TGTGCCAGCAGGAGGGCCACCTACAATGAGCAGTTCTTC
cdr3_aa: CASRRATYNEQFF

j_call: TRBJ1-4
v_call: TRBV7-6
d_call: TRBD1
clone_size: NA
cdr3_nt: TGTGCCAGCAGCCCCTCCACAGGGGGGTACGAAAAACTGTTTTTT
cdr3_aa: CASSPSTGGYEKLFF

j_call: TRBJ1-1
v_call: TRBV5-4
d_call: TRBD1
clone_size: NA
cdr3_nt: TGTGCCAGCAGCTTTGAGAGGGGGCGCCCTGAAGCTTTCTTT
cdr3_aa: CASSFERGRPEAFF

j_call: TRBJ2-5
v_call: TRBV6-1
d_call: TRBD1
clone_size: NA
cdr3_nt: TGTGCCAGCAGTGAAGCGCTTAGTCTGGACAGGGTGGGGACCCAGTACTTC
cdr3_aa: CASSEALSLDRVGTQYF

j_call: TRBJ2-1
v_call: TRBV3-1/TRBV3-2
d_call: NA
clone_size: NA
cdr3_nt: TGTGCCAGCAGCCAACCCATGGTTTCGGGTAATGAGCAGTTCTTC
cdr3_aa: CASSQPMVSGNEQFF

j_call: TRBJ1-6
v_call: TRBV6-1
d_call: NA
clone_size: NA
cdr3_nt: TGTGCCAGCAGTGAAGCGCCGCCAGGGGCCGCACTTCCTTATAATTCACCCCTCCACTTT
cdr3_aa: CASSEAPPGAALPYNSPLHF